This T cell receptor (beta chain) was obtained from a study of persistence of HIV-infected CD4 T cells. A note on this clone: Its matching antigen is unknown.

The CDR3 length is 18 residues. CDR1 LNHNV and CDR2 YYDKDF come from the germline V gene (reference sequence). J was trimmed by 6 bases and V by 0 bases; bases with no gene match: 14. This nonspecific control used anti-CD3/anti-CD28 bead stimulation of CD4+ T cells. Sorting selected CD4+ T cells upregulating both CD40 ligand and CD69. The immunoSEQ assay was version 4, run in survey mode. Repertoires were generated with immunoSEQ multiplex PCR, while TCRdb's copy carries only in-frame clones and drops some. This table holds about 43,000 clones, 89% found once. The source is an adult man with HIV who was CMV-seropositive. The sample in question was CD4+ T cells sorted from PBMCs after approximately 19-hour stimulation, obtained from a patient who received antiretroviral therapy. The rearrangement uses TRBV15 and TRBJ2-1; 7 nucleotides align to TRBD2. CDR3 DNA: TGTGCCACCAGCAGAGATGTGGCTAGCGGAGGGATATTCAATGAGCAGTTCTTC. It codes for CATSRDVASGGIFNEQFF.